Following are 7 T cell receptor beta chains from one sample sequenced in a study of blood T cell repertoires in COVID-19. The data were produced by immunoSEQ multiplex PCR, yet TCRdb's version contains in-frame clones alone and is incomplete. The repertoire holds about 200,000 clones, with more than 75% as singletons. Sequencing was done on a sample of peripheral blood. These receptors all stem from an older woman with COVID-19, enrolled during active disease.

Details on this clone: This specimen includes other DNA sequences encoding the same CDR3. The gene calls are TRBV4-3 and TRBJ2-2; no definite D call. This CDR3 is built from 14 residues. Trimming pared 1 base from V and 4 bases from J, leaving 7 bases between. Germline V gives CDR1 LGHNA, CDR2 YSLEER. CDR3 sequence (DNA): TGCGCCAGCAGCCAAGGTCCTCTCACCGGGGAGCTGTTTTTT. Amino acid sequence: CASSQGPLTGELFF.

The V and J genes are TRBV28 and TRBJ1-2; D possibly corresponds to TRBD1 (5 bases). CDR1 is MDHEN, CDR2 SYDVKM, per germline. Deletions cut 6 bases from V and 3 bases from J, with 14 bases between. CDR3 size: 14 residues. The CDR3 loop is CASSPGGSYYGYTF. The CDR3 DNA follows: TGTGCCAGCAGCCCTGGGGGGTCCTACTATGGCTACACCTTC.

The rearrangement links TRBV2 to TRBJ2-3, with D possibly being TRBD2 (5 bases). V was shortened by 0 bases and J by 3 bases, with 10 bases between the two germline ends. The length of the CDR3 is 15 residues. Germline V gives CDR1 SNHLY, CDR2 FYNNEI. CDR3 nucleotides: TGTGCCAGCAGTGAAGCGCTTCGGGGTACAGATACGCAGTATTTT. It is translated as CASSEALRGTDTQYF.

The chain has TRBV2 and TRBJ1-3; TRBD1 is a possible D gene (6 bases). Germline values: CDR1 SNHLY, CDR2 FYNNEI. This CDR3 comprises 14 residues. Trimming took 4 bases from V and 3 from J, leaving 10 bases between them. The CDR3 bases are TGTGCCAGCAGTGCAGGGGCTAATGGAAACACCATATATTTT. Amino acid sequence: CASSAGANGNTIYF. Full variable domain (outside the CDR3, taken from reference TRBV2 and TRBJ1-3): EPEVTQTPSHQVTQMGQEVILRCVPISNHLYFYWYRQILGQKVEFLVSFYNNEISEKSEIFDDQFSVERPDGSNFTLKIRSTKLEDSAMYFCASSAGANGNTIYFGEGSWLTVV.

A single count supports this clone. V is TRBV5-1 and J is TRBJ2-1; 12 positions agree with TRBD1. This CDR3 is 16 amino acids long. The junction had 15 bases not matched to a gene; V was cut back by 5 bases and J by 12 bases. Germline loops: CDR1 SGHRS, CDR2 YFSETQ. CDR3 sequence reads: CASRAPPGQGARGQFF. CDR3 sequence (DNA): TGCGCCAGCAGAGCCCCACCGGGACAGGGGGCGAGGGGGCAGTTCTTC.

The chain recombines TRBV7-9 with TRBJ2-3; D gene uncertain. This CDR3 comprises 13 residues. The germline CDR1 and CDR2 sequences are SEHNR and FQNEAQ (reference sequence). The CDR3, as DNA: TGTGTGCCAGCCCGAGGCGAAGGAGATACGCAGTATTTT. Residues: CVPARGEGDTQYF.

The chain recombines TRBV5-1 with TRBJ1-5; no definite D call. V was shortened by 0 bases and J by 2 bases, with 9 bases between the two germline ends. The CDR3 sequence is 15 residues long. The V gene's germline CDR1 is SGHRS and CDR2 YFSETQ. This CDR3 is CASSLGVSRNQPQHF. Written as DNA, the CDR3 is TGCGCCAGCAGCTTGGGTGTCAGTCGCAATCAGCCCCAGCATTTT. Full variable domain (rest looked up from reference TRBV5-1 and TRBJ1-5): KAGVTQTPRYLIKTRGQQVTLSCSPISGHRSVSWYQQTPGQGLQFLFEYFSETQRNKGNFPGRFSGRQFSNSRSEMNVSTLELGDSALYLCASSLGVSRNQPQHFGDGTRLSIL.